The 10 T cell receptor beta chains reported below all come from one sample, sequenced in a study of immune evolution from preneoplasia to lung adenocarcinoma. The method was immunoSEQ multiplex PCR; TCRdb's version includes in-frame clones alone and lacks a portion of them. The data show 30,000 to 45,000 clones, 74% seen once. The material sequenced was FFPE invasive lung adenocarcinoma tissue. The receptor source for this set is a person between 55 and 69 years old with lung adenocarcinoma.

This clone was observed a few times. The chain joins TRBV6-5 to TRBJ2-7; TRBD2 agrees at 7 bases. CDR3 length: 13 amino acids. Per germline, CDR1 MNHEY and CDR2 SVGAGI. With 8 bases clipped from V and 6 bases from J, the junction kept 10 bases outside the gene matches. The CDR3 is CASRRGTTSEQYF. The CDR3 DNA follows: TGTGCCAGCCGACGGGGGACTACCTCCGAGCAGTACTTC.

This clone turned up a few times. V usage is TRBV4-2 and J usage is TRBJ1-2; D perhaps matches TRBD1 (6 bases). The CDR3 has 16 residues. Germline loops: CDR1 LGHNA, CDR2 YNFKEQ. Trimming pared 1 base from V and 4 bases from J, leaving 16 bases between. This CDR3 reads CASSQASTGLAYGYTF. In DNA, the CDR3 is TGTGCCAGCAGCCAAGCATCCACAGGGCTGGCCTATGGCTACACCTTC.

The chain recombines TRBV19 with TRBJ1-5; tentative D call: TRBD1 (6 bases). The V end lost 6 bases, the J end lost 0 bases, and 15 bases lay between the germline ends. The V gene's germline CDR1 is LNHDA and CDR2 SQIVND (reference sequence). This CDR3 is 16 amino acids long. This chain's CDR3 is CASRESNRASNQPQHF. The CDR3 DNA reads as TGTGCCAGTAGGGAGTCAAACAGGGCTAGCAATCAGCCCCAGCATTTT.

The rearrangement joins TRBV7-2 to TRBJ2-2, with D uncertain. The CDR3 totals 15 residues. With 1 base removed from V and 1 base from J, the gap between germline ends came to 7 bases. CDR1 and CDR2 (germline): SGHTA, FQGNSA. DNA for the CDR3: TGTGCCAGCAGCTTAGGGCAGAGGAACACCGGGGAGCTGTTTTTT. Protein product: CASSLGQRNTGELFF.

CDR3: CASSGGVSGWTGELFF. In DNA form, the CDR3 reads TGTGCCAGCAGCGGGGGAGTTTCAGGGTGGACCGGGGAGCTGTTTTTT. This chain connects TRBV9 to TRBJ2-2; D is possibly TRBD1 or TRBD2 (5 bases each). Germline-derived CDR1 and CDR2 are SGDLS and YYNGEE. V was cut by 3 bases and J by 5 bases, with 17 bases left in between. This CDR3 has 16 amino acids.

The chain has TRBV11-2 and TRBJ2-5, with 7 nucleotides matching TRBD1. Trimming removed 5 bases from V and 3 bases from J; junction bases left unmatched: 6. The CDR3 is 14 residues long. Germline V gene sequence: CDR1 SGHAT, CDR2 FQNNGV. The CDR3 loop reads CASSPNRGKETQYF. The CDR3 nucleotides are TGTGCCAGCAGCCCCAACAGGGGCAAAGAGACCCAGTACTTC.

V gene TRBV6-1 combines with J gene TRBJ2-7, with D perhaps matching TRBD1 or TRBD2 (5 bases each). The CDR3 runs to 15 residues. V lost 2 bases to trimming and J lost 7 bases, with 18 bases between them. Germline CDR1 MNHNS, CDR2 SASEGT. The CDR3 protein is CASSEWLGATWEQYF. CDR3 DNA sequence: TGTGCCAGCAGTGAATGGCTCGGGGCAACGTGGGAGCAGTACTTC.

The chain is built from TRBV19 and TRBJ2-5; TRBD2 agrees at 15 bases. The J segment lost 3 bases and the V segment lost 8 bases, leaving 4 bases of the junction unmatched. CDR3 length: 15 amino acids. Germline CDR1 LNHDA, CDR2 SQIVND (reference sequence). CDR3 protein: CASSGLAGGEETQYF. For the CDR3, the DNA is TGTGCCAGTTCCGGACTAGCGGGAGGGGAAGAGACCCAGTACTTC. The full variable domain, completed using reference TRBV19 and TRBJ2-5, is DGGITQSPKYLFRKEGQNVTLSCEQNLNHDAMYWYRQDPGQGLRLIYYSQIVNDFQKGDIAEGYSVSREKKESFPLTVTSAQKNPTAFYLCASSGLAGGEETQYFGPGTRLLVL.

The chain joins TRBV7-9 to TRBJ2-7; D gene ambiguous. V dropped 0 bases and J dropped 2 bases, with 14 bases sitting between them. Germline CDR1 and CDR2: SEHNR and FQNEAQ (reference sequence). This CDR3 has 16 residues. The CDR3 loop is CASSLALSSMPYEQYF. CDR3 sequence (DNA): TGTGCCAGCAGCTTAGCTTTGTCTTCCATGCCCTACGAGCAGTACTTC.

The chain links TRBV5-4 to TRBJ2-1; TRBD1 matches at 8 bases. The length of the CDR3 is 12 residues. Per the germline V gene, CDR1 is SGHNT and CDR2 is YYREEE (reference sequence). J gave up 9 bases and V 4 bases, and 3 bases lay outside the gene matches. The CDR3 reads CASSPTGVEQFF. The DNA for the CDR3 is TGTGCCAGCAGCCCGACAGGGGTTGAGCAGTTCTTC.